These T cell receptor beta chains were read from a single sample in a study of CD8+ T cells in alopecia areata. This table comes from immunoSEQ multiplex PCR, and its TCRdb copy is limited to in-frame clones, with some not included. Among about 110,000 clones listed, 55% to 60% were seen once. The sample was NKG2D-low CD8+ T cells sorted from blood. All receptors derive from a human donor with alopecia areata. Each CDR3 is given with its conserved first and last residue. Each record gives: CDR3 length, clone size, J gene, D gene, V gene, CDR3 protein, CDR3 DNA. D genes are given only for firm matches. The size field is filled for only some rows; it gives once, few, many or a size class.

>14|-|TRBJ2-7|TRBD1|TRBV5-1
CARRDRGRSYEQYF
TGCGCCAGAAGAGACAGGGGTCGCTCCTACGAGCAGTACTTC
>14|-|TRBJ2-7|TRBD2|TRBV11-2
CASSLVSSGYEQYF
TGTGCCAGCAGCTTAGTTTCTAGCGGCTACGAGCAGTACTTC
>14|-|TRBJ2-7|-|TRBV5-1
CASSLVSEGNEQYF
TGCGCCAGCAGCTTGGTTTCCGAAGGGAACGAGCAGTACTTC
>14|-|TRBJ2-7|-|TRBV7-9
CASSSPGLSYEQYF
TGTGCCAGCAGCTCGCCCGGCCTATCCTACGAGCAGTACTTC
>14|-|TRBJ2-5|-|TRBV4-1
CASSQPRTKETQYF
TGCGCCAGCAGCCAACCAAGGACTAAAGAGACCCAGTACTTC
>13|-|TRBJ2-5|-|TRBV29-1
CSVLEELQETQYF
TGCAGCGTTTTGGAGGAACTACAAGAGACCCAGTACTTC
>14|few|TRBJ2-2|-|TRBV5-5
CASSLVGAAGELFF
TGTGCCAGCAGCTTGGTAGGGGCGGCCGGGGAGCTGTTTTTT
>12|-|TRBJ2-7|-|TRBV2
CASIGGRYEQYF
TGTGCCAGCATCGGGGGGCGGTACGAGCAGTACTTC
>15|-|TRBJ2-4|TRBD2|TRBV9
CASSESGRAQNIQYF
TGTGCCAGCAGCGAAAGCGGGAGGGCACAAAACATTCAGTACTTC
>15|-|TRBJ1-1|-|TRBV7-9
CASSPTGILNTEAFF
TGTGCCAGCAGCCCAACAGGGATTCTGAACACTGAAGCTTTCTTT
>15|-|TRBJ2-7|TRBD1|TRBV7-9
CASSAPGQGPYEQYF
TGTGCCAGCAGCGCACCGGGACAGGGCCCCTACGAGCAGTACTTC
>13|-|TRBJ2-1|-|TRBV7-3
CASSPSRAHEQFF
TGTGCCAGCAGCCCCAGTCGGGCGCATGAGCAGTTCTTC
>13|-|TRBJ2-7|-|TRBV11-2
CASSLDFGSEQYF
TGTGCCAGCAGCTTAGATTTTGGGTCCGAGCAGTACTTC
>17|-|TRBJ2-7|TRBD1|TRBV27
CASSLSVGDRGIYEQYF
TGTGCCAGCAGTTTATCTGTCGGTGACAGGGGAATCTACGAGCAGTACTTC
>14|-|TRBJ2-7|-|TRBV5-6
CASSFGRGLGEQYF
TGTGCCAGCAGCTTCGGTCGGGGACTTGGTGAGCAGTACTTC
>16|few|TRBJ2-5|-|TRBV28
CASSSIRLAFQETQYF
TGTGCCAGCAGTTCCATCCGGCTAGCCTTCCAAGAGACCCAGTACTTC
>14|few|TRBJ2-2|-|TRBV28
CASSLVRSGGELFF
TGTGCCAGCAGTTTGGTGAGGTCTGGCGGGGAGCTGTTTTTT
>14|-|TRBJ2-1|TRBD2|TRBV29-1
CSVPGAGGYNEQFF
TGCAGCGTCCCCGGGGCCGGGGGGTACAATGAGCAGTTCTTC
>12|-|TRBJ2-1|-|TRBV9
CASSESYNEQFF
TGTGCCAGCAGCGAGTCCTACAATGAGCAGTTCTTC
>17|-|TRBJ2-7|TRBD1|TRBV27
CASSFKGAGFPTYEQYF
TGTGCCAGCAGTTTCAAGGGGGCAGGGTTCCCCACCTACGAGCAGTACTTC
>16|few|TRBJ2-2|-|TRBV7-9
CASTLDRGEATGELFF
TGTGCCAGCACCCTTGATAGGGGCGAGGCCACCGGGGAGCTGTTTTTT
>14|-|TRBJ1-1|-|TRBV10-3
CAISESKEETEAFF
TGTGCCATCAGTGAGTCGAAAGAGGAAACTGAAGCTTTCTTT
>14|-|TRBJ2-5|-|TRBV2
CASSDQPGQETQYF
TGTGCCAGCAGTGATCAGCCAGGTCAAGAGACCCAGTACTTC
>15|few|TRBJ2-5|-|TRBV11-2
CASSIGHSARETQYF
TGTGCCAGCAGCATAGGACATTCAGCGCGAGAGACCCAGTACTTC
>13|-|TRBJ2-5|-|TRBV5-1
CASSLGREETQYF
TGCGCCAGCAGCTTGGGACGTGAGGAGACCCAGTACTTC
>12|once|TRBJ2-1|-|TRBV7-6
CASSRAPNEQFF
TGTGCCAGCAGCCGAGCTCCCAATGAGCAGTTCTTC
>11|-|TRBJ2-7|-|TRBV6-6
CASSPDYEQYF
TGTGCCAGCAGTCCCGACTACGAGCAGTACTTC
>13|-|TRBJ1-2|-|TRBV27
CASSGGVNYGYTF
TGTGCCAGCAGTGGCGGGGTTAACTATGGCTACACCTTC
>19|-|TRBJ2-2|-|TRBV28
CASSLSEVWGRWNTGELFF
TGTGCCAGCAGTTTATCGGAGGTGTGGGGACGGTGGAACACCGGGGAGCTGTTTTTT
>17|-|TRBJ2-3|TRBD2|TRBV28
CASSFTPGLTSGISQYF
TGTGCCAGCAGTTTTACCCCGGGCCTTACTAGCGGGATTTCGCAGTATTTT
>18|few|TRBJ2-3|TRBD2|TRBV10-2
CASRGTSGSGPSTDTQYF
TGCGCCAGCAGGGGGACTAGCGGGAGTGGTCCCAGCACAGATACGCAGTATTTT
>15|-|TRBJ2-1|TRBD1|TRBV7-9
CASSRTGVTYNEQFF
TGTGCCAGCAGCCGCACAGGGGTCACCTACAATGAGCAGTTCTTC
>14|-|TRBJ2-1|TRBD1|TRBV5-1
CASSSKTGVVVQFF
TGCGCCAGCAGCAGCAAGACAGGGGTGGTAGTGCAGTTCTTC
>16|-|TRBJ2-1|-|TRBV7-6
CASSHLEAVSYNEQFF
TGTGCCAGCAGTCATCTCGAGGCGGTCTCCTACAATGAGCAGTTCTTC
>11|-|TRBJ2-1|-|TRBV28
CAIREGNEQFF
TGTGCCATCCGAGAGGGTAATGAGCAGTTCTTC
>12|few|TRBJ1-1|-|TRBV6-5
CASSPTGAEAFF
TGTGCCAGCAGCCCGACGGGGGCTGAAGCTTTCTTT
>16|-|TRBJ2-7|TRBD2|TRBV27
CASSLSAGGPSYEQYF
TGTGCCAGCAGTTTGTCAGCGGGAGGGCCATCCTACGAGCAGTACTTC
>15|-|TRBJ1-1|-|TRBV4-1
CASSQVQDLRTEAFF
TGCGCCAGCAGCCAAGTACAGGACCTTCGCACTGAAGCTTTCTTT
>11|few|TRBJ1-1|-|TRBV5-1
CASSLGTQAFF
TGCGCCAGCAGCTTGGGGACACAAGCTTTCTTT
>16|once|TRBJ2-1|TRBD2|TRBV4-1
CASSQVSGTNYNEQFF
TGCGCCAGCAGCCAAGTCAGCGGGACTAACTACAATGAGCAGTTCTTC
>16|-|TRBJ2-2|TRBD2|TRBV4-1
CASSQDRPGGPGELFF
TGCGCCAGCAGCCAAGATCGGCCGGGAGGGCCCGGGGAGCTGTTTTTT
>18|-|TRBJ2-3|TRBD2|TRBV18
CASSLDRTSSNSEDTQYF
TGTGCCAGCTCACTAGACAGGACTAGCTCCAACAGTGAAGATACGCAGTATTTT
>11|-|TRBJ2-7|-|TRBV20-1
CSARRGYEQYF
TGCAGTGCTAGACGCGGTTACGAGCAGTACTTC
>10|-|TRBJ2-2|-|TRBV19
CASQAGELFF
TGTGCCAGCCAAGCCGGGGAGCTGTTTTTT
>17|-|TRBJ2-1|-|TRBV19
CASTKAPLGPRATKQFF
TGTGCCAGTACCAAGGCCCCGCTTGGCCCTAGGGCAACCAAGCAGTTCTTC
>13|-|TRBJ1-1|-|TRBV7-9
CASSLGSGLVAFF
TGTGCCAGCAGCTTAGGCTCCGGCCTGGTGGCTTTCTTT
>13|-|TRBJ1-1|-|TRBV28
CASSFYDRGEAFF
TGTGCCAGCAGTTTTTATGACCGGGGTGAAGCTTTCTTT
>14|-|TRBJ2-3|-|TRBV11-2
CASTSLWGADTQYF
TGTGCCAGCACCTCCCTATGGGGGGCAGATACGCAGTATTTT
>16|-|TRBJ1-2|-|TRBV4-1
CASSQDVSRGHYGYTF
TGCGCCAGCAGCCAAGACGTTTCCAGGGGCCACTATGGCTACACCTTC
>18|-|TRBJ2-1|TRBD2|TRBV7-2
CASSLASGSTSSYNEQFF
TGTGCCAGCAGCTTAGCTAGCGGGAGTACAAGCTCCTACAATGAGCAGTTCTTC
>13|few|TRBJ2-1|-|TRBV29-1
CSIPRDHRDEQFF
TGCAGCATTCCTCGGGACCACCGGGATGAGCAGTTCTTC
>14|-|TRBJ2-7|TRBD2|TRBV9
CASSAGGQAYEQYF
TGTGCCAGCAGCGCGGGAGGTCAAGCCTACGAGCAGTACTTC
>13|-|TRBJ2-2|-|TRBV4-1
CASSHRTTGELFF
TGCGCCAGCAGCCATCGTACCACCGGGGAGCTGTTTTTT
>15|-|TRBJ2-5|-|TRBV15
CATSRGRGLQETQYF
TGTGCCACCAGCAGAGGACGGGGTTTGCAAGAGACCCAGTACTTC
>14|-|TRBJ2-1|TRBD1|TRBV5-1
CASSWTGQHNEQFF
TGCGCCAGCAGCTGGACGGGACAGCACAATGAGCAGTTCTTC
>14|-|TRBJ2-7|TRBD1|TRBV5-4
CASSFSGQGTEQYF
TGTGCCAGCAGCTTTTCGGGACAGGGTACCGAGCAGTACTTC
>15|-|TRBJ2-7|TRBD1|TRBV28
CASSYDRDRSYEQYF
TGTGCCAGCAGCTACGACAGGGACCGCTCCTACGAGCAGTACTTC